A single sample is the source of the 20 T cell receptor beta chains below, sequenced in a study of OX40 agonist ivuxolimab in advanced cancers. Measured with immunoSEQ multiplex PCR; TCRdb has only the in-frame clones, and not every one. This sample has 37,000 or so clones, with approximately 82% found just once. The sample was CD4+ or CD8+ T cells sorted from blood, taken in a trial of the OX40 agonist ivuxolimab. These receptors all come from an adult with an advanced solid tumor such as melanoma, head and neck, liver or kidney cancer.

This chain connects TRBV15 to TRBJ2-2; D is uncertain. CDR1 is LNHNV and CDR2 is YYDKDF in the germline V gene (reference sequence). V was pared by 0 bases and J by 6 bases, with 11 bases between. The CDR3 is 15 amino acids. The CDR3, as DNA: TGTGCCACCAGCAGAGATTTAGGGTTCGCCGGGGAGCTGTTTTTT. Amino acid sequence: CATSRDLGFAGELFF.

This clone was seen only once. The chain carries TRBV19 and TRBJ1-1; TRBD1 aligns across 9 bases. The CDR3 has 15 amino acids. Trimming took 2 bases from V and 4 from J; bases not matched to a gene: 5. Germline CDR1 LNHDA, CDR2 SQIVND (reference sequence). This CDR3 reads CASSIPDRGTTEAFF. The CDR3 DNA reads TGTGCCAGTAGTATACCCGACAGGGGGACCACTGAAGCTTTCTTT.

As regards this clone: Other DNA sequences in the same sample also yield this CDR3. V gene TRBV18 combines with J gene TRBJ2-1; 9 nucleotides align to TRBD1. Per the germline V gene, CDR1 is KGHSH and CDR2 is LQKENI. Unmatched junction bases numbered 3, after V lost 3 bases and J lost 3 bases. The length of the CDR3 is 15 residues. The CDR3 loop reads CASSPPTGGYNEQFF. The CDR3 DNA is TGTGCCAGCTCACCCCCGACAGGGGGCTACAATGAGCAGTTCTTC.

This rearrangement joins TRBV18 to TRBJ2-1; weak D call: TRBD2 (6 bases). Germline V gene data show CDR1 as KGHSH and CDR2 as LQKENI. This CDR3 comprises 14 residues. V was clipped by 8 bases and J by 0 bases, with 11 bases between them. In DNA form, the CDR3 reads TGTGCCAGCAACGTCGGGGGCTCCTACAATGAGCAGTTCTTC. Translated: CASNVGGSYNEQFF.

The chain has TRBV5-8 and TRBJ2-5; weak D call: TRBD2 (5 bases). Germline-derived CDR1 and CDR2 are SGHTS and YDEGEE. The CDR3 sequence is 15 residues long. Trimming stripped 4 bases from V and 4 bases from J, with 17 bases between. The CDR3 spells CASSPGRGFGETQYF. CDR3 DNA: TGTGCCAGCAGCCCCGGACGGGGATTTGGAGAGACCCAGTACTTC. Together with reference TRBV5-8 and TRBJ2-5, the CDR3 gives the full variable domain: EAGVTQSPTHLIKTRGQQATLRCSPISGHTSVYWYQQALGLGLQFLLWYDEGEERNRGNFPPRFSGRQFPNYSSELNVNALELEDSALYLCASSPGRGFGETQYFGPGTRLLVL.

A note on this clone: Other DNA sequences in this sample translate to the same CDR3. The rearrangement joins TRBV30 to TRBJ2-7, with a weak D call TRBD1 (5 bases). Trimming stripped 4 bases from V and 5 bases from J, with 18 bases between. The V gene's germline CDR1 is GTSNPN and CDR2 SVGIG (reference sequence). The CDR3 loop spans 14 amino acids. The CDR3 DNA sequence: TGTGCCTGGACCCGCCCAGGGTACACCAACGAGCAGTACTTC. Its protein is CAWTRPGYTNEQYF.

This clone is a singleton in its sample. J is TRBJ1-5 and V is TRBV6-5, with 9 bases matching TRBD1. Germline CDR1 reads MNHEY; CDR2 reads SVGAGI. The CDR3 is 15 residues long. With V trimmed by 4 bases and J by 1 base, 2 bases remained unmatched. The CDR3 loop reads CASSSDRGSNQPQHF. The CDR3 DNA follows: TGTGCCAGCAGTTCGGACAGGGGCAGCAATCAGCCCCAGCATTTT.

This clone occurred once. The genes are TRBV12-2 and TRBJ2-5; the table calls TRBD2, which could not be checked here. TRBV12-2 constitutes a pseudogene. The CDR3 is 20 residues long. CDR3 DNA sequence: TGTGCAAGTCGCACGGGGTGGAGAACTAGCGGGGGTACGTACCAAGAGACCCAGTACTTC. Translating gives CASRTGWRTSGGTYQETQYF.

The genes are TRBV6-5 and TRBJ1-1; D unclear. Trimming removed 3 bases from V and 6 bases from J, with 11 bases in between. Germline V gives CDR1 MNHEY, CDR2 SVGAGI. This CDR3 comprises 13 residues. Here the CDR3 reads CASSYSERAEAFF. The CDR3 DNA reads TGTGCCAGCAGTTATTCGGAAAGAGCTGAAGCTTTCTTT.

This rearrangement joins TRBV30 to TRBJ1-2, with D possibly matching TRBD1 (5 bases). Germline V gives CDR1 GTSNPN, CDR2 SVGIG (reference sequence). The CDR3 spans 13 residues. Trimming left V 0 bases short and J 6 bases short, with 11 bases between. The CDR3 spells CAWSVLPGDGYTF. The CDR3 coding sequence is TGTGCCTGGAGTGTTCTCCCGGGGGATGGCTACACCTTC.

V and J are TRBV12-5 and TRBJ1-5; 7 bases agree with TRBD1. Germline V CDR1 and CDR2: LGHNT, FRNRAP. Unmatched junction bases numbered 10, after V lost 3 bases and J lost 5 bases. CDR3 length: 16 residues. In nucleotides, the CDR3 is TGTGCTAGTGGTTTTAAGGGGGCCGTGGGTCATCAGCCCCAGCATTTT. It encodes CASGFKGAVGHQPQHF.

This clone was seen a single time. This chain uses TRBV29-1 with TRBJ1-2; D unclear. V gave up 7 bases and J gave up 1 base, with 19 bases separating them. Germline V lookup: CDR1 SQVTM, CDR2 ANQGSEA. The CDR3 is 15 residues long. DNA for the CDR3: TGCAGCGCCTCTCCCCGCACGGTTGATAACTATGGCTACACCTTC. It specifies CSASPRTVDNYGYTF.

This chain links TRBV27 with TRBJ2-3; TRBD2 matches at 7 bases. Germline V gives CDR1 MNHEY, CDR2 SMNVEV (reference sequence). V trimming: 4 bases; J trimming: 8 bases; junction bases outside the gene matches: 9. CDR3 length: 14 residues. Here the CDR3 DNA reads TGTGCCAGCAGTTGGGGAGCTAGCGGTGGTACGCAGTATTTT. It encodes CASSWGASGGTQYF.

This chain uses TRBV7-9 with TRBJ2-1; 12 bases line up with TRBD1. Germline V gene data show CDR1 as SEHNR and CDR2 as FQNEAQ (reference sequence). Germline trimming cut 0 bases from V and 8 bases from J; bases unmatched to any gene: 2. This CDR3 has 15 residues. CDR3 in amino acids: CASSLAGQGAYEQFF. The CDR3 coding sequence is TGTGCCAGCAGCTTAGCGGGACAGGGGGCGTATGAGCAGTTCTTC.

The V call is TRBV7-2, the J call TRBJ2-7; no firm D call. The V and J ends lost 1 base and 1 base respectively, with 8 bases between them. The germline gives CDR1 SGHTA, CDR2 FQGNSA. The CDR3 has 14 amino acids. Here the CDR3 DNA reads TGTGCCAGCAGCTTAGGACGGATATCCTACGAGCAGTACTTC. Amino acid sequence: CASSLGRISYEQYF.

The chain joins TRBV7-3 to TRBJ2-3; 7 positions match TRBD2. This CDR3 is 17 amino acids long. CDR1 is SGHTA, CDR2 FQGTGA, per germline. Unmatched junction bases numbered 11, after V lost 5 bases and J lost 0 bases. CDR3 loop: CASSPRLAGDSTDTQYF. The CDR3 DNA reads TGTGCCAGCAGCCCCCGTTTGGCGGGGGATAGCACAGATACGCAGTATTTT. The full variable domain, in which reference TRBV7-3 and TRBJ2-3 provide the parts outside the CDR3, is GAGVSQTPSNKVTEKGKYVELRCDPISGHTALYWYRQSLGQGPEFLIYFQGTGAADDSGLPNDRFFAVRPEGSVSTLKIQRTERGDSAVYLCASSPRLAGDSTDTQYFGPGTRLTVL.

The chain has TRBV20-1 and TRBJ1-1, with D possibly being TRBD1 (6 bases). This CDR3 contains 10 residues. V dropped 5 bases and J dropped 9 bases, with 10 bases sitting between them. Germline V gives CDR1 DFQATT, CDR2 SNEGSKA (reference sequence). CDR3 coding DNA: TGCAGTGCTCGGCAGGGGAAAGCTTTCTTT. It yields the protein CSARQGKAFF.

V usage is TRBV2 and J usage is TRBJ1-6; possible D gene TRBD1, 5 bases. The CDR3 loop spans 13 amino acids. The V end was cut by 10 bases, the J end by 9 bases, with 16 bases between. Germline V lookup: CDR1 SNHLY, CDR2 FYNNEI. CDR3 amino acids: CATARDVGSPLHF. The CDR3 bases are TGTGCCACCGCCCGGGACGTTGGTTCACCCCTCCACTTT.

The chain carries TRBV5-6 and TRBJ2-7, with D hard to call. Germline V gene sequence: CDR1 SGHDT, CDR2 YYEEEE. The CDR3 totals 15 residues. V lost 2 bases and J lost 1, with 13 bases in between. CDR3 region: CASSFVGRTSYEQYF. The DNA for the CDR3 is TGTGCCAGCAGCTTCGTGGGCCGTACATCCTACGAGCAGTACTTC.

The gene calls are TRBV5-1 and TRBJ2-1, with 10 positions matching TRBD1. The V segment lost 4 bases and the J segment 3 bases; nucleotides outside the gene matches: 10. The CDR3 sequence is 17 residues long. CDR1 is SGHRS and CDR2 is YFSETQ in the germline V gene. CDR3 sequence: CASSRIPGTGVYNEQFF. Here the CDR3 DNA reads TGCGCCAGCAGCCGGATTCCCGGGACAGGGGTCTACAATGAGCAGTTCTTC.